A single sample is the source of the 9 T cell receptor beta chains below, sequenced in a study of Ad26.COV2.S vaccination and SARS-CoV-2 variants. Documented treatment: 19 received Ad26.COV2.S at low or high dose, single or two shots; roughly 5 received placebo; per-sample allocation not given. The investigators took samples on day 63 after the first vaccine or placebo injection. Using immunoSEQ multiplex PCR, the repertoire was profiled, and TCRdb retains in-frame clones only, with some absent. The table records around 450,000 clones, 80% to 95% of them present only once. Sequenced material: peripheral blood, taken in a trial of Ad26.COV2.S vaccine versus placebo. These receptors were taken from a person between 18 and 60 years old who received the Ad26.COV2.S COVID-19 vaccine or a placebo.

The chain has TRBV9 and TRBJ2-2; 9 nucleotides agree with TRBD2. This CDR3 has 16 residues. Per germline, CDR1 SGDLS and CDR2 YYNGEE. V was pared by 0 bases and J by 0 bases, with 0 bases of the junction left unmatched. CDR3 DNA: TGTGCCAGCAGCGTAGCTAGCGGGACGAACACCGGGGAGCTGTTTTTT. Its protein is CASSVASGTNTGELFF.

This chain joins TRBV5-1 and TRBJ2-1; 10 bases line up with TRBD2. Per germline, CDR1 SGHRS and CDR2 YFSETQ. The J segment lost 6 bases and the V segment lost 4 bases, leaving 16 bases of the junction unmatched. This CDR3 has 18 amino acids. The CDR3 here is CASSDRSIAGGRINEQFF. The CDR3 bases are TGCGCCAGCAGCGACCGTTCGATAGCGGGAGGAAGGATCAATGAGCAGTTCTTC.

This clone has only one observation. The J gene is TRBJ2-3, the V gene TRBV7-8; D remains ambiguous. The germline V and J ends were trimmed by 1 base and 1 base, with 6 bases remaining between them. The CDR3 covers 14 residues. Germline CDR1 reads SGHVS; CDR2 reads FQNEAQ. The CDR3 here is CASSLDPRTDTQYF. The CDR3, as DNA: TGTGCCAGCAGCTTAGATCCACGCACAGATACGCAGTATTTT. Filled out from reference TRBV7-8 and TRBJ2-3, the complete variable domain reads GAGVSQSPRYKVAKRGQDVALRCDPISGHVSLFWYQQALGQGPEFLTYFQNEAQLDKSGLPSDRFFAERPEGSVSTLKIQRTQQEDSAVYLCASSLDPRTDTQYFGPGTRLTVL.

This chain uses TRBV5-1 with TRBJ2-7; 11 bases line up with TRBD1. CDR1 is SGHRS, CDR2 YFSETQ, per germline. Losses at the gene ends were 4 bases for V and 1 base for J; bases not matched to a gene: 4. The CDR3 spans 15 residues. The CDR3 nucleotides read TGCGCCAGCAGCCGGGGACAGGGGGTTTCCTACGAGCAGTACTTC. This encodes CASSRGQGVSYEQYF.

Only one count was recorded for this clone. The chain employs TRBV9 and TRBJ2-1, with D possibly TRBD2 on 6 matching bases. Trimming left V 4 bases short and J 6 bases short, with 17 bases between. This CDR3 comprises 15 residues. Germline CDR1 reads SGDLS; CDR2 reads YYNGEE. CDR3 bases: TGTGCCAGCAGCCCCAGCGAGGGAGGTGGCAATGAGCAGTTCTTC. Amino acids: CASSPSEGGGNEQFF. The full variable domain, in which reference TRBV9 and TRBJ2-1 provide the parts outside the CDR3, is DSGVTQTPKHLITATGQRVTLRCSPRSGDLSVYWYQQSLDQGLQFLIQYYNGEERAKGNILERFSAQQFPDLHSELNLSSLELGDSALYFCASSPSEGGGNEQFFGPGTRLTVL.

A word on this clone: Other DNA sequences in this specimen translate into the identical CDR3. J is TRBJ2-3 and V is TRBV5-1, with 14 bases fitting TRBD2. The CDR3 runs 16 residues. V was clipped by 4 bases and J by 3 bases; unmatched bases: 4. The germline V gene encodes CDR1 SGHRS and CDR2 YFSETQ. In DNA, the CDR3 is TGCGCCAGCAGCCCTGGGACTAGCGGGAGTACAGATACGCAGTATTTT. This gives the protein CASSPGTSGSTDTQYF.

The chain combines TRBV6-5 with TRBJ2-2; D is unresolved. With 6 bases removed from V and 8 bases from J, the gap between germline ends came to 16 bases. The length of the CDR3 is 14 residues. Germline V gene sequence: CDR1 MNHEY, CDR2 SVGAGI. The CDR3 here is CASSPRRLGGELFF. The CDR3 coding sequence is TGTGCCAGCAGCCCCCGCCGGCTGGGGGGGGAGCTGTTTTTT.

V usage is TRBV27 and J usage is TRBJ2-7; D not resolved. The CDR3 is 13 residues long. V was trimmed by 3 bases and J by 2 bases, leaving 8 bases between them. Per the germline V gene, CDR1 is MNHEY and CDR2 is SMNVEV (reference sequence). The CDR3 sequence is CASSFNTAYEQYF. For the CDR3, the DNA is TGTGCCAGCAGTTTTAACACCGCCTACGAGCAGTACTTC.

This clone has a single count. The chain has TRBV5-4 and TRBJ2-5; 10 bases agree with TRBD1. The CDR3 consists of 15 residues. Germline assignment: CDR1 SGHNT and CDR2 YYREEE (reference sequence). V was pared by 0 bases and J by 4 bases, with 3 bases of the junction left unmatched. The CDR3 DNA is TGTGCCAGCAGCTTGGGGACAGGGGGTGTAGAGACCCAGTACTTC. Amino acid sequence: CASSLGTGGVETQYF.